This T cell receptor (beta chain) is from a study of Tregs in tolerant kidney transplant recipients. With regard to this clone: A read error may produce the germline difference seen at one junction end. Read data end 3 residues before the CDR3 end; the end is taken from the germline J gene.

CDR1 and CDR2 from the germline V gene are LGHNA and YNFKEQ. The CDR3 covers 14 residues. Related graft donors supplied nonmyeloablative bone marrow transplants, and mixed chimerism was transient. CD4+CD25+CD127- Tregs, CD4+CD25- non-Tregs, CD4 and CD8 cells were sorted. Method: immunoSEQ multiplex PCR; TCRdb's copy keeps in-frame clones and lacks some. This listing includes some 15,000 clones. Specimen: CD4+ T cells from blood (PBMCs), collected 12 months after the transplant. V and J are TRBV4-2 and TRBJ1-2, with a possible D match to TRBD1 (5 bases). This TCR came from a human patient who received a combined kidney and bone marrow transplant. Some of these T cells may belong to the graft donor. The CDR3 DNA, read in part, is TGCGCCAGCAGCCAAGAAGAGGGGTGGAATGGC. Its protein is CASSQEEGWNG. Given in full, the CDR3 is CASSQEEGWNGYTF.